The 28 T cell receptor beta chains given below trace back to one sample, sequenced in a study of shared clonotypes between healthy human individuals. The table came from immunoSEQ multiplex PCR; TCRdb's copy has only in-frame clones and leaves some out. The data contain 950,000 to 1,100,000 clones, around 78% of them singletons. Sequencing was done on a sample of memory CD4+ T cells from PBMCs. Subset noted: CD45RA-negative fraction. These receptors were obtained from a man younger than 30 in good health. Some clones in this sample may be carry-over from other donors' samples.

The V and J genes are TRBV4-1 and TRBJ2-1, with 8 bases fitting TRBD2. The CDR3 extends over 16 amino acids. V was clipped by 0 bases and J by 7 bases; unmatched bases: 8. Germline loops: CDR1 MGHRA, CDR2 YSYEKL. This CDR3 is CASSQEVGASGNEQFF. The DNA of the CDR3 is TGCGCCAGCAGCCAAGAAGTGGGGGCTAGCGGGAATGAGCAGTTCTTC.

V gene TRBV28 combines with J gene TRBJ1-1; a possible D gene is TRBD1 (5 bases). Germline CDR1 and CDR2: MDHEN and SYDVKM. This CDR3 spans 16 amino acids. V was clipped by 6 bases and J by 1 base, with 18 bases between them. Here the CDR3 reads CASRTVQGRSNTEAFF. CDR3 sequence (DNA): TGTGCCAGCAGAACAGTGCAGGGCAGGTCGAACACTGAAGCTTTCTTT.

As to this clone: This specimen includes other DNA sequences encoding the same CDR3. The chain recombines TRBV7-3 with TRBJ1-1; D call uncertain. This CDR3 spans 14 amino acids. Germline CDR1 is SGHTA and CDR2 is FQGTGA. The ends were cut back, 2 bases at V and 3 bases at J, with 10 bases in the middle. CDR3: CASSLLGRDTEAFF. The DNA of the CDR3 is TGTGCCAGCAGCTTACTCGGGAGGGACACTGAAGCTTTCTTT.

As for this clone: Other nucleotide sequences from this sample produce the same CDR3. CDR3 region: CASSLAGGSYEQYF. CDR3 nucleotide sequence: TGCGCCAGCAGCTTGGCAGGTGGATCCTACGAGCAGTACTTC. The chain recombines TRBV5-1 with TRBJ2-7; D is unresolved. The CDR3 loop spans 14 amino acids. In germline, CDR1 is SGHRS, CDR2 YFSETQ. Trimming took off 0 bases at V and 1 base at J, with 8 bases between the two ends.

Notes on this clone: A far larger clone is a single base away, which makes a read error likely. V and J are TRBV28 and TRBJ2-3, with TRBD2 matching 7 bases. The germline gives CDR1 MDHEN, CDR2 SYDVKM. CDR3 size: 17 residues. The junction had 9 bases not matched to a gene; V was cut back by 3 bases and J by 0 bases. This chain's CDR3 is CASSFLGLVASTDTQYF. In DNA, the CDR3 is TGTGCCAGCAGTTTCCTTGGACTAGTGGCTAGCACAGATACGCAGTATTTT.

This rearrangement joins TRBV28 to TRBJ2-7; 11 positions agree with TRBD1. The ends lost 4 bases at V and 2 bases at J; junction bases unmatched: 4. Germline V gene lookup returns CDR1 MDHEN and CDR2 SYDVKM. The CDR3 spans 15 residues. The CDR3 region has the DNA TGTGCCAGCAGTTCGGACAGGGGGCGCGCCTACGAGCAGTACTTC. This translates into CASSSDRGRAYEQYF.

The chain links TRBV6-1 to TRBJ2-7; 8 bases are shared with TRBD2. From germline, CDR1 is MNHNS and CDR2 SASEGT. The V gene end was trimmed by 7 bases and the J gene end by 4 bases; junction bases not matched to a gene: 12. CDR3 length: 15 residues. The chain's CDR3 is CASTRGGRDAYEQYF. DNA for the CDR3: TGTGCCAGCACCCGGGGGGGGAGGGATGCTTACGAGCAGTACTTC.

The J gene is TRBJ2-2, the V gene TRBV5-4, with D hard to call. V dropped 2 bases and J dropped 3 bases, with 8 bases sitting between them. The CDR3 is 14 amino acids. Germline V lookup: CDR1 SGHNT, CDR2 YYREEE (reference sequence). For the CDR3, the DNA is TGTGCCAGCAGCTTTATCGGGTACACCGGGGAGCTGTTTTTT. It is translated as CASSFIGYTGELFF. Supplemented by reference TRBV5-4 and TRBJ2-2, the full variable domain reads ETGVTQSPTHLIKTRGQQVTLRCSSQSGHNTVSWYQQALGQGPQFIFQYYREEENGRGNFPPRFSGLQFPNYSSELNVNALELDDSALYLCASSFIGYTGELFFGEGSRLTVL.

This clone came up a few times. The chain employs TRBV6-5 and TRBJ2-2, with D unclear. V was shortened by 0 bases and J by 0 bases, with 8 bases between the two germline ends. Germline-derived CDR1 and CDR2 are MNHEY and SVGAGI. The CDR3 length is 16 residues. Here the CDR3 reads CASSYSSGSNTGELFF. In DNA, the CDR3 is TGTGCCAGCAGTTACTCGTCCGGGTCGAACACCGGGGAGCTGTTTTTT.

The chain is built from TRBV19 and TRBJ2-3, with a tentative D call TRBD1 (5 bases). CDR3 size: 14 residues. Between the trimmed V and J ends, which lost 4 bases and 2 bases, there was a span of 10 bases. Germline V gene data show CDR1 as LNHDA and CDR2 as SQIVND (reference sequence). The CDR3 region is CASSTQGPTDTQYF. The CDR3 nucleotides read TGTGCCAGTAGTACCCAGGGCCCCACAGATACGCAGTATTTT.

This chain uses TRBV15 with TRBJ1-2, with D possibly TRBD1 on 5 matching bases. There are 15 residues in the CDR3. Germline loops: CDR1 LNHNV, CDR2 YYDKDF (reference sequence). The V and J ends lost 3 bases and 4 bases respectively, with 15 bases between them. Written as DNA, the CDR3 is TGTGCCACCAGCAGGGACAAAACTGCGACCTATGGCTACACCTTC. This gives the protein CATSRDKTATYGYTF.

The chain joins TRBV4-3 to TRBJ2-1, with TRBD2 matching over 14 bases. The CDR3 is 14 residues long. With 11 bases clipped from V and 9 bases from J, the junction kept 9 bases outside the gene matches. Germline CDR1 reads LGHNA; CDR2 reads YSLEER. Here the CDR3 reads CASSGLAGEGEQFF. CDR3 in DNA: TGCGCCTCCTCGGGACTAGCGGGAGAGGGTGAGCAGTTCTTC.

The rearrangement links TRBV7-8 to TRBJ2-5; 8 bases align to TRBD1. Germline-derived CDR1 and CDR2 are SGHVS and FQNEAQ. V shed 4 bases, J shed 0 bases, and the junction held 13 bases outside the gene matches. CDR3 length: 18 amino acids. CDR3 coding DNA: TGTGCCAGCAGCTCCGCTTTTGGACAGGGATTCTACCAAGAGACCCAGTACTTC. Translation: CASSSAFGQGFYQETQYF.

This clone came up many times. V and J are TRBV27 and TRBJ1-3; D is perhaps TRBD1 (5 bases). Germline lookup yields CDR1 MNHEY and CDR2 SMNVEV (reference sequence). The CDR3 consists of 13 residues. The V end was cut by 1 base, the J end by 4 bases, with 5 bases between. CDR3 coding DNA: TGTGCCAGCAGTTTATGGGGGGGAAACACCATATATTTT. Translating gives CASSLWGGNTIYF.

The chain links TRBV7-2 to TRBJ2-3; the D gene is possibly TRBD1 (5 bases). This CDR3 contains 15 residues. The V gene lost 1 base and the J gene lost 1 base, with 9 bases spanning the gap. The germline V gene encodes CDR1 SGHTA and CDR2 FQGNSA. The CDR3 bases are TGTGCCAGCAGCTTAGAACAGGCCCGCACAGATACGCAGTATTTT. Encoded protein: CASSLEQARTDTQYF.

This rearrangement joins TRBV2 to TRBJ2-1, with a tentative D call TRBD1 (6 bases). The ends were cut back, 4 bases at V and 8 bases at J, with 12 bases in the middle. From germline, CDR1 is SNHLY and CDR2 FYNNEI. The CDR3 runs 13 residues. The chain's CDR3 is CASSGDRTHEQFF. The CDR3 DNA is TGTGCCAGCAGTGGCGACAGGACTCATGAGCAGTTCTTC.

The V gene is TRBV2, the J gene TRBJ2-6, with TRBD1 identical over 7 bases. Germline CDR1 is SNHLY and CDR2 is FYNNEI. The CDR3 totals 15 residues. J lost 0 bases, V lost 5 bases, and 1 base had no gene match. The CDR3 DNA follows: TGTGCCAGCAGTAGACAGGGCTCTGGGGCCAACGTCCTGACTTTC. Its protein product is CASSRQGSGANVLTF.

V and J are TRBV6-1 and TRBJ2-5, with 14 bases matching TRBD2. The junction had 4 bases not matched to a gene; V was cut back by 6 bases and J by 4 bases. Germline CDR1 reads MNHNS; CDR2 reads SASEGT. This CDR3 has 15 residues. CDR3 sequence reads: CASSMGLAGAETQYF. CDR3 DNA sequence: TGTGCCAGCAGCATGGGACTAGCGGGAGCAGAGACCCAGTACTTC.

The gene calls are TRBV7-3 and TRBJ2-1; weak D call: TRBD2 (5 bases). Germline lookup yields CDR1 SGHTA and CDR2 FQGTGA. The CDR3 spans 14 residues. V was trimmed by 6 bases and J by 5 bases, leaving 14 bases between them. CDR3: CASRMLANDNEQFF. The CDR3 nucleotides read TGTGCCAGCAGGATGTTAGCGAATGACAATGAGCAGTTCTTC.

This clone came up a few times. The V gene is TRBV4-1, the J gene TRBJ2-5; 8 bases agree with TRBD2. The CDR3 runs 13 residues. Germline V gene sequence: CDR1 MGHRA, CDR2 YSYEKL. V dropped 4 bases and J dropped 3; count of bases not matched to a gene: 1. This chain's CDR3 is CASSLAGKETQYF. CDR3 coding DNA: TGCGCCAGCAGCCTAGCGGGGAAAGAGACCCAGTACTTC.

This chain uses TRBV10-3 with TRBJ2-2; 7 nucleotides match TRBD1. This CDR3 is built from 17 residues. Trimming cost V 5 bases and J 0 bases; bases outside gene matches: 9. Germline V gene sequence: CDR1 ENHRY, CDR2 SYGVKD. The CDR3 reads CAISPGQANTNTGELFF. The CDR3 nucleotides read TGTGCCATCAGTCCAGGACAGGCAAACACGAACACCGGGGAGCTGTTTTTT.

The V and J genes are TRBV29-1 and TRBJ2-5, with D perhaps TRBD2 (5 bases). V lost 1 base to trimming and J lost 7 bases, with 13 bases between them. The germline gives CDR1 SQVTM, CDR2 ANQGSEA. The CDR3 is made up of 13 amino acids. DNA for the CDR3: TGCAGCGTTGAAGGTGCTAGCACACCGACCCAGTACTTC. Protein: CSVEGASTPTQYF.

The rearrangement uses TRBV6-5 and TRBJ1-5; D might be TRBD1 (6 bases). Trimming took off 7 bases at V and 5 bases at J, with 12 bases between the two ends. The V gene's germline CDR1 is MNHEY and CDR2 SVGAGI. The CDR3 sequence is 13 residues long. CDR3 sequence (DNA): TGTGCCAGCAAGGCAGGGGACGATCAGCCCCAGCATTTT. It is translated as CASKAGDDQPQHF.

In regard to this clone: It may be a read error: a sequence one base away is much more abundant. Other DNA sequences from this sample encode an identical CDR3 as well. The chain links TRBV30 to TRBJ2-3; no reliable D call. The germline CDR1 and CDR2 sequences are GTSNPN and SVGIG (reference sequence). The CDR3 spans 14 residues. Trimming took 0 bases from V and 6 from J, leaving 13 bases between them. In DNA form, the CDR3 reads TGTGCCTGGAGTGTACAACCGGTCACGGATACGCAGTATTTT. Translated: CAWSVQPVTDTQYF.

The chain links TRBV19 to TRBJ1-1; 8 positions agree with TRBD1. This CDR3 has 13 residues. CDR1 and CDR2 (germline): LNHDA, SQIVND (reference sequence). V trimming: 5 bases; J trimming: 11 bases; junction bases outside the gene matches: 10. For the CDR3, the DNA is TGTGCCAGTAGTCCCCGGACAGGGTTAGGGGCTTTCTTT. Residues: CASSPRTGLGAFF.

This clone was observed once. The CDR3 loop is CASSSAGELFF. Here the CDR3 DNA reads TGTGCCAGCAGCTCCGCCGGGGAGCTGTTTTTT. The J gene is TRBJ2-2, the V gene TRBV5-6; D unresolved. CDR1 is SGHDT, CDR2 YYEEEE, per germline. The CDR3 sequence is 11 residues long. The germline V and J ends were trimmed by 3 bases and 6 bases, with 3 bases remaining between them. Full variable domain (remainder filled in from reference TRBV5-6 and TRBJ2-2): DAGVTQSPTHLIKTRGQQVTLRCSPKSGHDTVSWYQQALGQGPQFIFQYYEEEERQRGNFPDRFSGHQFPNYSSELNVNALLLGDSALYLCASSSAGELFFGEGSRLTVL.

On this clone: This CDR3 is also generated by other DNA sequences in the sample. V is TRBV28 and J is TRBJ1-1; D is perhaps TRBD1 (6 bases). CDR3 length: 14 amino acids. The germline CDR1 and CDR2 sequences are MDHEN and SYDVKM. V lost 2 bases and J 2 bases, leaving 9 bases between the germline ends. For the CDR3, the DNA is TGTGCCAGCAGTTTAGGACAGCTTAACACTGAAGCTTTCTTT. It specifies CASSLGQLNTEAFF.

Comment on this clone: In the same sample, other DNA sequences code for this CDR3. CDR3 sequence (DNA): TGCGCCAGCAGCCGGACGGGAGCCAACACTGAAGCTTTCTTT. Translation: CASSRTGANTEAFF. The chain joins TRBV4-1 to TRBJ1-1; D not resolved. Germline CDR1 and CDR2: MGHRA and YSYEKL. The length of the CDR3 is 14 residues. Trimming took 4 bases from V and 2 from J, leaving 11 bases between them.